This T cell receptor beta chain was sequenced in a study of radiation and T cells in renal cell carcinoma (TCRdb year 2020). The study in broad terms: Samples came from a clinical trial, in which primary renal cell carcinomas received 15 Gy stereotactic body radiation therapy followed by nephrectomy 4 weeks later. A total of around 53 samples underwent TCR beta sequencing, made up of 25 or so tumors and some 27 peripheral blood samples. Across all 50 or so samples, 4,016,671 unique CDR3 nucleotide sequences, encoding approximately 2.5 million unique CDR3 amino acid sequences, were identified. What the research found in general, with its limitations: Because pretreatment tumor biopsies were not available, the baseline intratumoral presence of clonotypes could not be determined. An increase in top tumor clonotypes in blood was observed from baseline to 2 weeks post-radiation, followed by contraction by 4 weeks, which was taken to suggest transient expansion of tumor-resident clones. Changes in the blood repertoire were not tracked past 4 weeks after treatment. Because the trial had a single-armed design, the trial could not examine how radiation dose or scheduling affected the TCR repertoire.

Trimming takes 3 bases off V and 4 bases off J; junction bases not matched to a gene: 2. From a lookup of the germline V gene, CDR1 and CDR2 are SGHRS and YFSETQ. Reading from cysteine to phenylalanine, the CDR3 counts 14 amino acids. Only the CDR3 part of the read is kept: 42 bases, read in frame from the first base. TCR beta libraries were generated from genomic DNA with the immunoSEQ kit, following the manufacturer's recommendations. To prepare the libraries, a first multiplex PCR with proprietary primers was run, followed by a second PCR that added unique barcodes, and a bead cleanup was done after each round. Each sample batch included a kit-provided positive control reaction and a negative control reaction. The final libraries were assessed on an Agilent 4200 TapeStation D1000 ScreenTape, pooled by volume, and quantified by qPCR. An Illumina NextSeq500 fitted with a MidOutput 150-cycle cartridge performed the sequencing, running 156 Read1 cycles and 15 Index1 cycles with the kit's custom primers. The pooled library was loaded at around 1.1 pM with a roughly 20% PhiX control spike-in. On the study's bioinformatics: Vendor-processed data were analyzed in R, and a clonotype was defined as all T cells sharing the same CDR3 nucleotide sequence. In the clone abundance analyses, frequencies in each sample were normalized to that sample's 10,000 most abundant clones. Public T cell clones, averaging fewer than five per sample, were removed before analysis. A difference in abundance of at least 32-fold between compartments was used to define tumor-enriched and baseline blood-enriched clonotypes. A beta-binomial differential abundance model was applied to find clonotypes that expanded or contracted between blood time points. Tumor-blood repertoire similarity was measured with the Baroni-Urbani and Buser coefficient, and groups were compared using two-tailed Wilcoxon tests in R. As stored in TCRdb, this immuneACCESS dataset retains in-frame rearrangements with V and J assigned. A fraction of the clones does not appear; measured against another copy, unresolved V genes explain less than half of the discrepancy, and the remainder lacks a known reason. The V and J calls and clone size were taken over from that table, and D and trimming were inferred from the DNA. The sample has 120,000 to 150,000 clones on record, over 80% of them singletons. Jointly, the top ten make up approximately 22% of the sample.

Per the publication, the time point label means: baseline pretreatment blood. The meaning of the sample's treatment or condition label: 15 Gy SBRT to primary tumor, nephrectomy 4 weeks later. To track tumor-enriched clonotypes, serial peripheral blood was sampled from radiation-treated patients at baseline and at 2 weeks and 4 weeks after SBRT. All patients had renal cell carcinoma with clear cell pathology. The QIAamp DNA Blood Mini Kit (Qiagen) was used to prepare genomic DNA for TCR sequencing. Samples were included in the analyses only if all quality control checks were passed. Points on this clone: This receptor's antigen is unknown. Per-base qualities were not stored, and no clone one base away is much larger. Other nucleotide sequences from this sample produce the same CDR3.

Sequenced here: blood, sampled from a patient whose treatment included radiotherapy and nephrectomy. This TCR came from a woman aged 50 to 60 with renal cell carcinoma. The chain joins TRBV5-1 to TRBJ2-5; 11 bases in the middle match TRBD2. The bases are TGCGCCAGCAGCTCTCTAGCGGGAGGAGAGACCCAGTACTTC. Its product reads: CASSSLAGGETQYF.